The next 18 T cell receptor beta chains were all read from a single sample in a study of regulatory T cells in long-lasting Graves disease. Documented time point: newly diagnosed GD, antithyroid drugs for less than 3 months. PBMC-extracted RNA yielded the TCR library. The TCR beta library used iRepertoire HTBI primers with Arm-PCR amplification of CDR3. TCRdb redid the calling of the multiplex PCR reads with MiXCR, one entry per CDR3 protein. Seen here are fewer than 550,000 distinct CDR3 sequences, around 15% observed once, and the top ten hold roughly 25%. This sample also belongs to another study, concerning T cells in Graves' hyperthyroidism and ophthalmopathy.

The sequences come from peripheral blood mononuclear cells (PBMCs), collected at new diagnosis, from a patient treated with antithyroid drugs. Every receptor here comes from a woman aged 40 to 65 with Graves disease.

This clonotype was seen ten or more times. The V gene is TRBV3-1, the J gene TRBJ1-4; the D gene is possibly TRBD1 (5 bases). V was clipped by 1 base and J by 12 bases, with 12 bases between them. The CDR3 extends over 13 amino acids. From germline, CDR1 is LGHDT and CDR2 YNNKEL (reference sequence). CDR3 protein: CASSQGGHSELFF. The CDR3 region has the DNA TGTGCCAGCAGCCAAGGGGGCCACTCAGAACTGTTTTTT.

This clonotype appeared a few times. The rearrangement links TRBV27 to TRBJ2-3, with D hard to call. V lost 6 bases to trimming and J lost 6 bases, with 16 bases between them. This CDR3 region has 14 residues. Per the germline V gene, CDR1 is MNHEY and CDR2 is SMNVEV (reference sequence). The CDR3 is CASRNYASVDTQYF. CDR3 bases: TGTGCCAGCAGGAACTACGCCAGCGTGGATACGCAGTATTTT.

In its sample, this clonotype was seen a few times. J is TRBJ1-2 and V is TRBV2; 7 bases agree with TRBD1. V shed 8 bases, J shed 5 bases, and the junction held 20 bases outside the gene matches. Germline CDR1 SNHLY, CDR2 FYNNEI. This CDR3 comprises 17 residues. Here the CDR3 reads CASPTGTASRLLYGYTF. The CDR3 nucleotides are TGTGCCAGCCCAACCGGGACAGCTTCTCGACTTCTATATGGCTACACCTTC.

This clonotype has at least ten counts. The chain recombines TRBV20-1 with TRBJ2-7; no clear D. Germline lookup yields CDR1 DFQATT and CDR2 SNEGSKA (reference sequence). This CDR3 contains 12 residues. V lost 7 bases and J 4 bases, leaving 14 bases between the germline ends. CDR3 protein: CSGSDTVYEQYF. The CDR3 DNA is TGCAGTGGTAGTGACACTGTGTACGAGCAGTACTTC.

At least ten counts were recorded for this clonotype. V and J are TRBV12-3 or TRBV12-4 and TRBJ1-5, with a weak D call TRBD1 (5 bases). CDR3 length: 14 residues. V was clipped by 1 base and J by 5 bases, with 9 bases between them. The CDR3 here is CASSLGRGDQPQHF. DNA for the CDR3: TGTGCCAGCAGTTTAGGGAGGGGCGATCAGCCCCAGCATTTT.

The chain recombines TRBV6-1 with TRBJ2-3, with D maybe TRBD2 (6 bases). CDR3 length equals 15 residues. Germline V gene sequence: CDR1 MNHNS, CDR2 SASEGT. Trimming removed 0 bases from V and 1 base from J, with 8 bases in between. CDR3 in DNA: TGTGCCAGCAGTGAAGCGCCGGGGGGCACAGATACGCAGTATTTT. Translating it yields CASSEAPGGTDTQYF.

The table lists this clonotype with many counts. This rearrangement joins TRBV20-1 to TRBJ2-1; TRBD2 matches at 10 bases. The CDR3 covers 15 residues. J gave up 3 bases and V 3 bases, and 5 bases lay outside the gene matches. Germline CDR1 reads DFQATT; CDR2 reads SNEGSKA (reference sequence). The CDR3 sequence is CSARETSGDYNEQFF. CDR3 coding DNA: TGCAGTGCTAGGGAAACTAGCGGGGACTACAATGAGCAGTTCTTC.

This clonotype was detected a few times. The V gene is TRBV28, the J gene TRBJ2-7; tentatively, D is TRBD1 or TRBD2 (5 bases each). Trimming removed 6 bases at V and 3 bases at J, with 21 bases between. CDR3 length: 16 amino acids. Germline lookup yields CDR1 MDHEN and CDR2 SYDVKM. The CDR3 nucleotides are TGTGCCAGCAGCAGCCCTCCAGGGTCAGGAGGCTACGAGCAGTACTTC. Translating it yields CASSSPPGSGGYEQYF. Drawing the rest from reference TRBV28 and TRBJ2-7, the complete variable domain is DVKVTQSSRYLVKRTGEKVFLECVQDMDHENMFWYRQDPGLGLRLIYFSYDVKMKEKGDIPEGYSVSREKKERFSLILESASTNQTSMYLCASSSPPGSGGYEQYFGPGTRLTVT.

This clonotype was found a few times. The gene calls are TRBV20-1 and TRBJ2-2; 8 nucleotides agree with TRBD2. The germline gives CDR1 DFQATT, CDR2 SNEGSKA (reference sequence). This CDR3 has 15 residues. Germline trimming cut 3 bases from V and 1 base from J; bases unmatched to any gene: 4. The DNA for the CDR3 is TGCAGTGCTAGCCTAGCGGGTAGGAACACCGGGGAGCTGTTTTTT. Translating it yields CSASLAGRNTGELFF.

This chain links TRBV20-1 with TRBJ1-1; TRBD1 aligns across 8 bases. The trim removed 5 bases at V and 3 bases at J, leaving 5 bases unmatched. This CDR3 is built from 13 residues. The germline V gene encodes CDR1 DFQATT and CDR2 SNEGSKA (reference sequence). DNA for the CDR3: TGCAGTGCTTCCGGGACAGGACACACTGAAGCTTTCTTT. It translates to CSASGTGHTEAFF.

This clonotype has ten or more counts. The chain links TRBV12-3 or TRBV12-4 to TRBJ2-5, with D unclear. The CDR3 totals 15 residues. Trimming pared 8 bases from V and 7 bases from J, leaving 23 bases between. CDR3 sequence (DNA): TGTGCCAGCGGGGTGACGCACGAAAGTGACCCGACCCAGTACTTC. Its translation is CASGVTHESDPTQYF.

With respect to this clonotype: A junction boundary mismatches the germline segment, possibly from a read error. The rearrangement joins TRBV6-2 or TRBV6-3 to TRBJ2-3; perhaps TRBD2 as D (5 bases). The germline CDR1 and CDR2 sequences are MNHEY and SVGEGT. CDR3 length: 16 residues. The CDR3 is CVSNGGWRTSTDTQYF. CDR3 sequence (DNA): TGTGTCAGCAACGGTGGTTGGAGGACTAGCACAGATACGCAGTATTTT.

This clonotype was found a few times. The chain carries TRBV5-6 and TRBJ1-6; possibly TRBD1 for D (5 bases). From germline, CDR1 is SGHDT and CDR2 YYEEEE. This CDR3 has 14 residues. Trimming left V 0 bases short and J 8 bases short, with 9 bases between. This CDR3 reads CASSLERGDSPLHF. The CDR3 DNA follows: TGTGCCAGCAGCTTGGAACGGGGCGATTCACCCCTCCACTTT. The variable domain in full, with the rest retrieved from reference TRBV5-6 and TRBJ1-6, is DAGVTQSPTHLIKTRGQQVTLRCSPKSGHDTVSWYQQALGQGPQFIFQYYEEEERQRGNFPDRFSGHQFPNYSSELNVNALLLGDSALYLCASSLERGDSPLHFGNGTRLTVT.

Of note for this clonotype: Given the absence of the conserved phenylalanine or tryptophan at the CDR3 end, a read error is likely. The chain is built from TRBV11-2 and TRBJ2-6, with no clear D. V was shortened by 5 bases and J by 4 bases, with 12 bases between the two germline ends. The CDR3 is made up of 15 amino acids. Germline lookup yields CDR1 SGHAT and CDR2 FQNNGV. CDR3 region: CASSRRNPGANVLTS. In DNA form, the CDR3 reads TGTGCCAGCAGCCGTCGGAATCCCGGGGCCAACGTCCTGACTTCC.

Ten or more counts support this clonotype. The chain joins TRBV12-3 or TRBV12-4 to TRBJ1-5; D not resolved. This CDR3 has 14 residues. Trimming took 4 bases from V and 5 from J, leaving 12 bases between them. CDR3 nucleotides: TGTGCCAGCAGTTCCCGGGAGTTGCATCAGCCCCAGCATTTT. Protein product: CASSSRELHQPQHF.

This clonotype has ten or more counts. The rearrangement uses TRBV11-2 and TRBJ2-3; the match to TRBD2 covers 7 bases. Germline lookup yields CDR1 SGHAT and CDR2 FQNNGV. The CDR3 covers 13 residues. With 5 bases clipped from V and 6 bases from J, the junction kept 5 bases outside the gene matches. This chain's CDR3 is CASSIGLGDTQYF. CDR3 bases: TGTGCCAGCAGCATTGGACTAGGGGATACGCAGTATTTT.

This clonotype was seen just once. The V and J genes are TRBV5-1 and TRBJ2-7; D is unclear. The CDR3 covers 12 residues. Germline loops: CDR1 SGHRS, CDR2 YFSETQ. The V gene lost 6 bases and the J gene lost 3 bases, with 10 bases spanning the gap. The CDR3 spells CASTGFGYEQYF. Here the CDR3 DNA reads TGCGCCAGCACTGGGTTCGGCTACGAGCAGTACTTC.

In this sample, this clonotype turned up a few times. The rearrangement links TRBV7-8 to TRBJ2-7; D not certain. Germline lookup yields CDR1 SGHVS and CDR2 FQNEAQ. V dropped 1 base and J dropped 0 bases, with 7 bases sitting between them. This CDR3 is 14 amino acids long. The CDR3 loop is CASSLGARSYEQYF. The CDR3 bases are TGTGCCAGCAGCTTAGGAGCCCGCTCCTACGAGCAGTACTTC.